These 14 T cell receptor beta chains were sequenced from one sample in a study of identical twins. TCRdb reanalysed the 5' RACE reads using MiXCR and keeps one entry per CDR3 protein. There are 450,000 to 650,000 distinct CDR3 sequences in the sample; more than 9% occur only once, and 3% lies in the top ten. The same specimen was also included in a second study, on yellow fever vaccine responses in identical twins.

The sample comprised PBMCs. Receptors originate from a woman aged 18-35 years in good health.

The chain joins TRBV2 to TRBJ2-7, with D tentatively TRBD2 (6 bases). The germline V and J ends were trimmed by 3 bases and 0 bases, with 12 bases remaining between them. The germline CDR1 and CDR2 sequences are SNHLY and FYNNEI. The CDR3 has 15 amino acids. The CDR3 bases are TGTGCCAGCAGTGACGGCGGGAAGAGCTCCTACGAGCAGTACTTC. Amino acid sequence: CASSDGGKSSYEQYF. Looking up the rest from reference TRBV2 and TRBJ2-7 gives the full variable domain: EPEVTQTPSHQVTQMGQEVILRCVPISNHLYFYWYRQILGQKVEFLVSFYNNEISEKSEIFDDQFSVERPDGSNFTLKIRSTKLEDSAMYFCASSDGGKSSYEQYFGPGTRLTVT.

This clonotype was seen a few times. The CDR3 nucleotides are TGTGCCAGCAGCGTAGCCCTGGGGCGAGGGGATACGCAGTATTTT. This codes for CASSVALGRGDTQYF. This sequence joins TRBV9 and TRBJ2-3, with D tentatively TRBD1 or TRBD2 (5 bases each). The V end lost 0 bases, the J end lost 6 bases, and 14 bases lay between the germline ends. Per the germline V gene, CDR1 is SGDLS and CDR2 is YYNGEE. This CDR3 has 15 amino acids.

This clonotype has just a few counts. The chain has TRBV12-3 or TRBV12-4 and TRBJ1-6, with 10 bases identical to TRBD1. V lost 6 bases, J lost 6 bases, and 5 bases stayed unmatched. The CDR3 extends over 15 amino acids. The CDR3 loop is CASSERQGANSPLHF. As DNA, the CDR3 is TGTGCCAGCAGCGAACGACAGGGGGCTAATTCACCCCTCCACTTT.

This clonotype showed up many times. The chain couples TRBV4-2 to TRBJ2-1; D remains ambiguous. The CDR3 is made up of 17 amino acids. Per germline, CDR1 LGHNA and CDR2 YNFKEQ. The V end was cut by 0 bases, the J end by 5 bases, with 17 bases between. CDR3 nucleotide sequence: TGTGCCAGCAGCCAAGATCCTATAGGGTTGCAAAACAATGAGCAGTTCTTC. Protein: CASSQDPIGLQNNEQFF.

This clonotype showed up just a few times. The chain combines TRBV6-2 or TRBV6-3 with TRBJ2-7, with D perhaps being TRBD1 or TRBD2 (6 bases each). Germline values: CDR1 MNHEY, CDR2 SVGEGT. V lost 8 bases, J lost 0 bases, and 17 bases lay in between. This CDR3 has 15 amino acids. DNA of the CDR3: TGTGCCAGCCGGGAAGGGGGGAGCAGCTCCTACGAGCAGTACTTC. Protein sequence: CASREGGSSSYEQYF.

This clonotype was detected a few times. V usage is TRBV5-1 and J usage is TRBJ2-1; 14 positions match TRBD2. Germline CDR1 and CDR2: SGHRS and YFSETQ. The ends lost 4 bases at V and 2 bases at J; junction bases unmatched: 8. The CDR3 has 18 amino acids. Here the CDR3 reads CASSTGTSGSITYNEQFF. The CDR3 nucleotides read TGCGCCAGCAGCACTGGGACTAGCGGGAGTATAACCTACAATGAGCAGTTCTTC.

This clonotype was observed many times. This chain joins TRBV10-2 and TRBJ1-1; D is uncertain. The CDR3 sequence is 13 residues long. V lost 8 bases and J 1 base, leaving 11 bases between the germline ends. CDR1 and CDR2 (germline): WSHSY, SAAADI. The CDR3 bases are TGCGCCAGCCTAGGACCGTCGAACACTGAAGCTTTCTTT. The encoded protein is CASLGPSNTEAFF.

This clonotype was observed a handful of times. This chain uses TRBV5-1 with TRBJ2-5, with D unclear. The germline V gene encodes CDR1 SGHRS and CDR2 YFSETQ. The CDR3 loop spans 12 amino acids. Deletions cut 4 bases from V and 3 bases from J, with 7 bases between. Here the CDR3 DNA reads TGCGCCAGCAGCGTCCCGGAAGAGACCCAGTACTTC. This codes for CASSVPEETQYF. Combining the CDR3 with reference TRBV5-1 and TRBJ2-5 gives the whole variable domain KAGVTQTPRYLIKTRGQQVTLSCSPISGHRSVSWYQQTPGQGLQFLFEYFSETQRNKGNFPGRFSGRQFSNSRSEMNVSTLELGDSALYLCASSVPEETQYFGPGTRLLVL.

This clonotype was detected only a few times. The chain joins TRBV4-2 to TRBJ2-7, with 7 nucleotides matching TRBD2. Per germline, CDR1 LGHNA and CDR2 YNFKEQ. This CDR3 comprises 15 residues. V lost 3 bases, J lost 2 bases, and 7 bases stayed unmatched. CDR3 bases: TGTGCCAGCAGCCATCGACTAGCCAAAGCCTACGAGCAGTACTTC. It specifies CASSHRLAKAYEQYF.

DNA of the CDR3: TGTGCCAGCAGACCTTCGCGGGCACGAAGGGGCGAGCAGTACTTC. As protein: CASRPSRARRGEQYF. The V call is TRBV6-1, the J call TRBJ2-7; D assignment may be TRBD1 or TRBD2 (5 bases each). The ends were cut back, 6 bases at V and 6 bases at J, with 21 bases in the middle. The CDR3 length is 15 residues. Germline-derived CDR1 and CDR2 are MNHNS and SASEGT.

Ten or more counts support this clonotype. The chain is built from TRBV29-1 and TRBJ2-2, with unresolved D. The germline V gene has CDR1 SQVTM and CDR2 ANQGSEA. The CDR3 contains 15 residues. Trimming removed 2 bases from V and 6 bases from J, with 16 bases in between. CDR3 residues: CSVESWQGRPGELFF. The CDR3 nucleotides read TGCAGCGTTGAATCCTGGCAAGGACGGCCCGGGGAGCTGTTTTTT.

This clonotype showed up many times. The rearrangement links TRBV4-3 to TRBJ2-5; tentative D call: TRBD1 (5 bases). Germline-derived CDR1 and CDR2 are LGHNA and YSLEER. V was cut by 0 bases and J by 2 bases, with 7 bases left in between. The CDR3 contains 14 residues. The CDR3 protein is CASSQETAQETQYF. The CDR3 coding sequence is TGCGCCAGCAGCCAAGAGACAGCTCAAGAGACCCAGTACTTC.

Many counts were recorded for this clonotype. This chain links TRBV10-3 with TRBJ2-7, with 13 bases matching TRBD2. The germline CDR1 and CDR2 sequences are ENHRY and SYGVKD. CDR3 size: 14 residues. Losses at the gene ends were 5 bases for V and 5 bases for J; bases not matched to a gene: 3. The CDR3 loop reads CAISRLAGGDEQYF. CDR3 nucleotides: TGTGCCATCAGTAGACTAGCGGGAGGTGACGAGCAGTACTTC.

In its sample, this clonotype was seen a few times. The rearrangement joins TRBV11-1 to TRBJ2-6, with TRBD2 as a possible D gene (6 bases). The CDR3 is made up of 19 amino acids. CDR1 SGHAT and CDR2 FQDESV come from the germline V gene (reference sequence). Trimming removed 4 bases from V and 0 bases from J, with 19 bases in between. CDR3 DNA sequence: TGTGCCAGCAGCTCCCGAGGCAGGGAGGTTGGCTCTGGGGCCAACGTCCTGACTTTC. Translating it yields CASSSRGREVGSGANVLTF.